A few counts support the clone carrying this TCR beta chain. Its target is unknown. There were TCR beta CDR3 regions amplified from RNA transcripts. TCR CDR3 regions were first amplified by RT-PCR with HTBI primers. In TCRdb, the multiplex PCR reads were re-called with MiXCR into one record per CDR3 protein. In the table there are 550,000 to 800,000 distinct CDR3 sequences, around 15% of which are singletons. This specimen comes from a study of T cells in Graves' hyperthyroidism and ophthalmopathy. Study outcomes and limitations: A model using 13 V-J features told ophthalmopathy apart from stable hyperthyroidism.

Stable Graves' hyperthyroidism denoted no ophthalmopathy progression over 18 months. Clinical symptoms, serum thyroxine, TRAb, thyroid ultrasound and orbital computed tomography informed diagnoses. Trimming removed 7 bases from V and 3 bases from J, with 10 bases in between. Per germline, CDR1 MDHEN and CDR2 SYDVKM. The CDR3 consists of 13 residues. V is TRBV28 and J is TRBJ1-5; tentatively, D is TRBD1 (6 bases). Sample: blood. The clonotype was recovered from a young man with Graves' hyperthyroidism. The chain's CDR3 is CASNRDNNQPQHF. The CDR3 bases are TGTGCCAGCAACAGGGACAACAATCAGCCCCAGCATTTT.